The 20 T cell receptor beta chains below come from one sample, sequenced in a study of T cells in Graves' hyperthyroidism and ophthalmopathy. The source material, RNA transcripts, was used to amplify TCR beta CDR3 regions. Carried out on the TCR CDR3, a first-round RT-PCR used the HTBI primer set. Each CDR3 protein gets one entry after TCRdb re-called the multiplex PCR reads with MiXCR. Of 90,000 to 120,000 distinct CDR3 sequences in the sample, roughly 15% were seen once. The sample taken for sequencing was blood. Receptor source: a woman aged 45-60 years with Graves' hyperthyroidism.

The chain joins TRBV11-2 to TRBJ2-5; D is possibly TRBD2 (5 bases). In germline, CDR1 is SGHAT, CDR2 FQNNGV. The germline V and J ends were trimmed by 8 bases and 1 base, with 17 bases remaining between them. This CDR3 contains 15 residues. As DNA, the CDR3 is TGTGCCAGCTCACCAGTGATGGACTTCCAAGAGACCCAGTACTTC. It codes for CASSPVMDFQETQYF. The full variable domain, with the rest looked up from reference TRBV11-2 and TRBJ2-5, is EAGVAQSPRYKIIEKRQSVAFWCNPISGHATLYWYQQILGQGPKLLIQFQNNGVVDDSQLPKDRFSAERLKGVDSTLKIQPAKLEDSAVYLCASSPVMDFQETQYFGPGTRLLVL.

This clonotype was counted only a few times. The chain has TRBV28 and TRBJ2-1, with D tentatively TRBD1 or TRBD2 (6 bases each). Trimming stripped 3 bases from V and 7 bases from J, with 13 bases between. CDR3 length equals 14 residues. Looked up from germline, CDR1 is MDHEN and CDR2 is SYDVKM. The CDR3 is CASSFGGGQNEQFF. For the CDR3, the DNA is TGTGCCAGCAGTTTTGGAGGGGGGCAAAATGAGCAGTTCTTC.

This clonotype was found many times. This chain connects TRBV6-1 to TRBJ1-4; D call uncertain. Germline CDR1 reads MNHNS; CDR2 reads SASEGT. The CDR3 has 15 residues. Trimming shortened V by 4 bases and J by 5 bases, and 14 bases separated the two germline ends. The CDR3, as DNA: TGTGCCAGCAGTGGGAAAGGGCGAACGAATGAAAAACTGTTTTTT. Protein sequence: CASSGKGRTNEKLFF.

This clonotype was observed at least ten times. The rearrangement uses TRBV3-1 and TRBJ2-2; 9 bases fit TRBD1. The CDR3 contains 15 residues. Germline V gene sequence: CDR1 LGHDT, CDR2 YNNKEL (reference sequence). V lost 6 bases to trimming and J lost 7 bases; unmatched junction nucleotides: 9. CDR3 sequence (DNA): TGTGCCAGCAGGGATTCCGGGACAGGGCGCGGGGAGCTGTTTTTT. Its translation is CASRDSGTGRGELFF.

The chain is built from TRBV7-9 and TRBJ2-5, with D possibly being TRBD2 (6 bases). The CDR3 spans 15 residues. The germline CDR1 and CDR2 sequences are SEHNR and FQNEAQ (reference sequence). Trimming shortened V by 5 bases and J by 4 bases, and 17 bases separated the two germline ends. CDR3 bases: TGTGCCAGCAGCGGGTTTCCGGGAGATCCAGAGACCCAGTACTTC. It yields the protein CASSGFPGDPETQYF. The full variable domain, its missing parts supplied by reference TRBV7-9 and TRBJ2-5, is DTGVSQNPRHKITKRGQNVTFRCDPISEHNRLYWYRQTLGQGPEFLTYFQNEAQLEKSRLLSDRFSAERPKGSFSTLEIQRTEQGDSAMYLCASSGFPGDPETQYFGPGTRLLVL.

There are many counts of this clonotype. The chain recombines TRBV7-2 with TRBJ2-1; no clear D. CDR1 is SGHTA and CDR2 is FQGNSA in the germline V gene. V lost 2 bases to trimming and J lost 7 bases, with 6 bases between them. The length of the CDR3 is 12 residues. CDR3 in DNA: TGTGCCAGCAGCTTATTTCAAAATGAGCAGTTCTTC. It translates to CASSLFQNEQFF.

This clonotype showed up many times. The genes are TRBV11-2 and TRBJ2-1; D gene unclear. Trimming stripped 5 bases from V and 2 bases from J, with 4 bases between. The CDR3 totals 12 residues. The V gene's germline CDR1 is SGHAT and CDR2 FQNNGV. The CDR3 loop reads CASSRTYNEQFF. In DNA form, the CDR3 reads TGTGCCAGCAGCAGGACCTACAATGAGCAGTTCTTC.

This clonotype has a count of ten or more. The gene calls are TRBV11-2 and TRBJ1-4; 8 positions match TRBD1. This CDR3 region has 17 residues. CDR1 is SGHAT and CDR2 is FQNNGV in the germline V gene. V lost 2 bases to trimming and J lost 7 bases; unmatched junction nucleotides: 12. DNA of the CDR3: TGTGCCAGCAGCTTAAGGGCCACAGGGGGGCGAATTGAAAAACTGTTTTTT. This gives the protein CASSLRATGGRIEKLFF.

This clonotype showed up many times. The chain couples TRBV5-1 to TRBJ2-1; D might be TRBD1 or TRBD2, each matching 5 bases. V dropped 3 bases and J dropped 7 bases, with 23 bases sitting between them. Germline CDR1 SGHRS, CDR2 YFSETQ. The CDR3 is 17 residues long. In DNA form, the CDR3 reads TGCGCCAGCAGCTCCATACCGGGACCGGCGATTTGGAATGAGCAGTTCTTC. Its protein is CASSSIPGPAIWNEQFF. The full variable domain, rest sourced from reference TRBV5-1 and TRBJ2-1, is KAGVTQTPRYLIKTRGQQVTLSCSPISGHRSVSWYQQTPGQGLQFLFEYFSETQRNKGNFPGRFSGRQFSNSRSEMNVSTLELGDSALYLCASSSIPGPAIWNEQFFGPGTRLTVL.

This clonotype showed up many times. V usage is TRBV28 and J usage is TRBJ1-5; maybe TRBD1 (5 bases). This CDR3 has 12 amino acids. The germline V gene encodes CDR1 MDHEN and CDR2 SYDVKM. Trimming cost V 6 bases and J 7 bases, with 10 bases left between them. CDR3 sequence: CASRAGGQPQHF. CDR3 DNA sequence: TGTGCCAGCAGAGCCGGGGGGCAGCCCCAGCATTTT.

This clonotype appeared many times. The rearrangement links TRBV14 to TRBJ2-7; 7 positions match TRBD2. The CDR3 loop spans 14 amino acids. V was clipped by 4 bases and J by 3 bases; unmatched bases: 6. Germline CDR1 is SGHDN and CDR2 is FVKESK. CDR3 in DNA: TGTGCCAGCAGCCGGGACTACAACAACTACGAGCAGTACTTC. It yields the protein CASSRDYNNYEQYF.

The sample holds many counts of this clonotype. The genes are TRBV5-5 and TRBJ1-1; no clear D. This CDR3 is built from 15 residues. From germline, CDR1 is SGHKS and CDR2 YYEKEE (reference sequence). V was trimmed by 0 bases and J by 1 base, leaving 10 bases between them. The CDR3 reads CASSLGGAANTEAFF. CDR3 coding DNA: TGTGCCAGCAGCTTGGGTGGAGCAGCGAACACTGAAGCTTTCTTT.

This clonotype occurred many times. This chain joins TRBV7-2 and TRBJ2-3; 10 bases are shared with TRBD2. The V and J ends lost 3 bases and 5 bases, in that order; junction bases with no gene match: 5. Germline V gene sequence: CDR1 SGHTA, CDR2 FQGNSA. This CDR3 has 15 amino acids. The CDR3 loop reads CASSFTSGMRDTQYF. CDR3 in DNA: TGTGCCAGCAGCTTTACTAGCGGGATGAGAGATACGCAGTATTTT.

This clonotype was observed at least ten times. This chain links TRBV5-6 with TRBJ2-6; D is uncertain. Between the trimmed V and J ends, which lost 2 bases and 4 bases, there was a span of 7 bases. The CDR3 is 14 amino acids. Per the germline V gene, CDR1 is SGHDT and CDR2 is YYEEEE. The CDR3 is CASSFNSGANVLTF. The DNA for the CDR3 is TGTGCCAGCAGCTTCAATTCGGGGGCCAACGTCCTGACTTTC.

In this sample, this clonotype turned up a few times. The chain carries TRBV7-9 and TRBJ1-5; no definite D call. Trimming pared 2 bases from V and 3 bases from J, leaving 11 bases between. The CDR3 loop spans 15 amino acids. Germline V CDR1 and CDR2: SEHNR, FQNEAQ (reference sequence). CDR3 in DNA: TGTGCCAGCAGCTTATTTCCCCCTGACAATCAGCCCCAGCATTTT. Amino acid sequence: CASSLFPPDNQPQHF. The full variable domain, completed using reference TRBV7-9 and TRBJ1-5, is DTGVSQNPRHKITKRGQNVTFRCDPISEHNRLYWYRQTLGQGPEFLTYFQNEAQLEKSRLLSDRFSAERPKGSFSTLEIQRTEQGDSAMYLCASSLFPPDNQPQHFGDGTRLSIL.

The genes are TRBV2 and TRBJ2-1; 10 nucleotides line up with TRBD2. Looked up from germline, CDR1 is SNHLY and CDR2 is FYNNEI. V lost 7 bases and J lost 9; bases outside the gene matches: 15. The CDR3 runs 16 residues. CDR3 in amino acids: CASMGLSGRALSEQFF. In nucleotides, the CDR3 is TGTGCCAGCATGGGACTAAGCGGGAGGGCTCTTTCTGAGCAGTTCTTC.

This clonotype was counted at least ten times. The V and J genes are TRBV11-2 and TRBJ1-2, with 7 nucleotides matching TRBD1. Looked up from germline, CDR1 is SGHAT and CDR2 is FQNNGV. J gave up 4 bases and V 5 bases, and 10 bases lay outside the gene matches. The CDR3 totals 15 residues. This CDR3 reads CASSPSTGVRYGYTF. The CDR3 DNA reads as TGTGCCAGCAGCCCCAGCACAGGGGTTCGCTATGGCTACACCTTC.

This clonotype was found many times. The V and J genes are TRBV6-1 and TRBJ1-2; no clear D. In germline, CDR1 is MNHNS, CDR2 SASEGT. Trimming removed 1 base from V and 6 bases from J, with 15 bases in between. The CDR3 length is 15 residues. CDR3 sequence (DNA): TGTGCCAGCAGTGAAGGGACGGGCAAAACCCATGGCTACACCTTC. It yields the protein CASSEGTGKTHGYTF.

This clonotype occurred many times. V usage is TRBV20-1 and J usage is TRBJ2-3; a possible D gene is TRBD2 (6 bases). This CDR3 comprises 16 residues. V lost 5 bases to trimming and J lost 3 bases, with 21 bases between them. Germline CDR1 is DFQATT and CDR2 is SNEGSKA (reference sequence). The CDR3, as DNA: TGCAGTGCTCCAGAAGGGTCCCTAGCGAGGACAGATACGCAGTATTTT. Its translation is CSAPEGSLARTDTQYF.

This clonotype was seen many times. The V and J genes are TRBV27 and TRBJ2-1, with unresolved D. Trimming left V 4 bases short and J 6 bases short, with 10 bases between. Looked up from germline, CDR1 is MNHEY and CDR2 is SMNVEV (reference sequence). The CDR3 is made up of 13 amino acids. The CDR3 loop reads CASSSSARNEQFF. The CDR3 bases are TGTGCCAGCAGTTCGTCGGCCCGCAATGAGCAGTTCTTC.